The present T cell receptor beta chain was sequenced within a study of blood T cell repertoires in COVID-19. As for the study in general: Italy, Spain and the United States were the sources of the convalescent and acute COVID-19 samples. The cDNA or gDNA used as material had been derived from T cells, B-cell-depleted T cells, or PBMCs.

Original processing notes: How many nucleated cells were present was estimated from reference gene primer amplification. TCRdb's table, derived via immunoSEQ multiplex PCR, lists solely in-frame clones and lacks some. V, J and clone size reflect that table, while D and trimming were determined from the DNA. The profile shows roughly 11,000 clones, 65% to 90% of them singletons. Trimming cost V 5 bases and J 0 bases; bases outside gene matches: 7. The CDR3 sequence is 16 residues long. Germline assignment: CDR1 LGHNT and CDR2 FRNRAP. The chain is built from TRBV12-5 and TRBJ2-4; 7 positions match TRBD1. This TCR was sampled from a human donor in a cohort sampled during active COVID-19. Input material: peripheral blood. CDR3 DNA: TGTGCTAGTGGTCCCACAGGGGATCTAGCCAAAAACATTCAGTACTTC. Its translation is CASGPTGDLAKNIQYF.